Each of the 23 T cell receptor beta chains below was sequenced from the same sample in a study of blood T cell repertoires in COVID-19. Using immunoSEQ multiplex PCR, the repertoire was profiled, and TCRdb retains in-frame clones only, with some absent. The table lists roughly 200,000 clones, roughly 84% of them singletons. Material: peripheral blood. Receptor source: a woman in her thirties or forties who had recovered from COVID-19.

The genes are TRBV5-5 and TRBJ1-2; D is ambiguous. This CDR3 has 14 amino acids. Trimming stripped 0 bases from V and 2 bases from J, with 8 bases between. CDR1 and CDR2 (germline): SGHKS, YYEKEE (reference sequence). As DNA, the CDR3 is TGTGCCAGCAGCTTGGGACATATGAACTATGGCTACACCTTC. Protein sequence: CASSLGHMNYGYTF.

V usage is TRBV6-5 and J usage is TRBJ1-6; no clear D. Germline V CDR1 and CDR2: MNHEY, SVGAGI. The CDR3 covers 15 residues. V dropped 0 bases and J dropped 7 bases, with 10 bases sitting between them. As DNA, the CDR3 is TGTGCCAGCAGTTACTCCTGGGAGCAAAATTCACCCCTCCACTTT. It codes for CASSYSWEQNSPLHF.

V gene TRBV27 combines with J gene TRBJ2-3; 9 positions match TRBD2. The CDR3 is 15 residues long. Germline V gives CDR1 MNHEY, CDR2 SMNVEV (reference sequence). Trimming cost V 6 bases and J 4 bases; bases outside gene matches: 8. The CDR3 region has the DNA TGTGCCAGCAGAGGACTAGCGTTTAAGGCAGATACGCAGTATTTT. This encodes CASRGLAFKADTQYF.

In this sample, this clone turned up once. The chain joins TRBV10-3 to TRBJ2-5; 7 bases map to TRBD2. V dropped 0 bases and J dropped 5; count of bases not matched to a gene: 21. The CDR3 spans 20 residues. CDR1 and CDR2 (germline): ENHRY, SYGVKD. The CDR3 DNA is TGTGCCATCAGTGAGTCGGAAGTCATGGCGGGAGTCTCCTCGGGGGAGACCCAGTACTTC. Its protein is CAISESEVMAGVSSGETQYF.

Only a few counts were recorded for this clone. The chain carries TRBV15 and TRBJ2-1; D gene ambiguous. Germline lookup yields CDR1 LNHNV and CDR2 YYDKDF (reference sequence). V lost 0 bases and J lost 6, with 12 bases in between. This CDR3 comprises 15 residues. The CDR3 protein is CATSRDQQRANEQFF. DNA of the CDR3: TGTGCCACCAGCAGAGATCAACAGAGAGCCAATGAGCAGTTCTTC.

This clone was seen once. The CDR3 loop is CASGLQSGNEQFF. The DNA for the CDR3 is TGTGCTAGTGGTTTGCAGTCGGGCAATGAGCAGTTCTTC. The J gene is TRBJ2-1, the V gene TRBV12-5; D is undetermined. The CDR3 runs to 13 residues. CDR1 and CDR2 from the germline V gene are LGHNT and FRNRAP. V lost 2 bases, J lost 6 bases, and 8 bases lay in between.

Worth noting for this clone: Other DNA sequences of this sample code for an identical CDR3. The rearrangement joins TRBV10-3 to TRBJ2-7, with D unclear. The CDR3 length is 13 residues. CDR1 and CDR2 (germline): ENHRY, SYGVKD. V dropped 0 bases and J dropped 3 bases, with 6 bases sitting between them. The CDR3 region is CAISESTGYEQYF. In DNA form, the CDR3 reads TGTGCCATCAGTGAGTCGACTGGCTACGAGCAGTACTTC.

The chain is built from TRBV9 and TRBJ1-4; unclear D gene. Germline V gene sequence: CDR1 SGDLS, CDR2 YYNGEE. V lost 4 bases to trimming and J lost 1 base, with 14 bases between them. The CDR3 length is 16 residues. The CDR3 is CASSPNPVITNEKLFF. CDR3 nucleotide sequence: TGTGCCAGCAGCCCCAACCCGGTGATAACTAATGAAAAACTGTTTTTT.

This clone has a handful of counts. The chain couples TRBV19 to TRBJ1-3, with D tentatively TRBD1 (5 bases). Germline CDR1 and CDR2: LNHDA and SQIVND (reference sequence). The CDR3 covers 15 residues. The ends were cut back, 4 bases at V and 2 bases at J, with 12 bases in the middle. This CDR3 is CASSTDRRAGNTIYF. The CDR3 DNA reads TGTGCCAGTAGTACTGACAGACGCGCTGGAAACACCATATATTTT.

This clone turned up a few times. This chain links TRBV27 with TRBJ1-2, with TRBD1 identical over 10 bases. Germline V gene sequence: CDR1 MNHEY, CDR2 SMNVEV (reference sequence). The V segment lost 5 bases and the J segment 4 bases; nucleotides outside the gene matches: 4. The CDR3 covers 14 residues. CDR3 residues: CASSPTGGFYGYTF. The CDR3 bases are TGTGCCAGCAGTCCGACAGGGGGCTTCTATGGCTACACCTTC.

The rearrangement links TRBV5-6 to TRBJ2-1; maybe TRBD1 (6 bases). Germline CDR1 reads SGHDT; CDR2 reads YYEEEE. The CDR3 is 13 residues long. The V gene lost 2 bases and the J gene lost 4 bases, with 7 bases spanning the gap. CDR3 sequence (DNA): TGTGCCAGCAGCTTCGGACAGTACAATGAGCAGTTCTTC. Translated, it gives CASSFGQYNEQFF.

For the CDR3, the DNA is TGTGCCAGCAGCTTGGGGACAGGCCCGACCTACGAGCAGTACTTC. This codes for CASSLGTGPTYEQYF. The chain has TRBV7-8 and TRBJ2-7, with 8 bases identical to TRBD1. V was clipped by 3 bases and J by 2 bases; unmatched bases: 6. The V gene's germline CDR1 is SGHVS and CDR2 FQNEAQ. The CDR3 totals 15 residues.

This clone was counted between two and nine times. V usage is TRBV19 and J usage is TRBJ1-4; the D is unclear. Germline V CDR1 and CDR2: LNHDA, SQIVND (reference sequence). Trimming removed 7 bases at V and 2 bases at J, with 14 bases between. The CDR3 sequence is 15 residues long. CDR3 in amino acids: CASTSPGRTNEKLFF. CDR3 nucleotide sequence: TGTGCCAGTACCTCCCCGGGGAGGACTAATGAAAAACTGTTTTTT.

This chain uses TRBV4-2 with TRBJ2-1; perhaps TRBD1 as D (5 bases). Germline CDR1 is LGHNA and CDR2 is YNFKEQ. The length of the CDR3 is 16 residues. V dropped 1 base and J dropped 3 bases, with 13 bases sitting between them. The DNA for the CDR3 is TGTGCCAGCAGCCAAGCAGGCAGGGAAGGCTACAATGAGCAGTTCTTC. Amino acid sequence: CASSQAGREGYNEQFF.

CDR3 bases: TGCGCCAGCAGGCCAAACAGGGCGGATAGCGTAATGCATCTTAACTATGGCTACACCTTC. This encodes CASRPNRADSVMHLNYGYTF. The chain couples TRBV5-1 to TRBJ1-2; maybe TRBD1 (6 bases). With 5 bases removed from V and 1 base from J, the gap between germline ends came to 30 bases. Germline CDR1 is SGHRS and CDR2 is YFSETQ. The CDR3 totals 20 residues.

The genes are TRBV11-2 and TRBJ2-3; 10 bases agree with TRBD1. Germline CDR1 and CDR2: SGHAT and FQNNGV. The J segment lost 6 bases and the V segment lost 2 bases, leaving 8 bases of the junction unmatched. The CDR3 has 16 residues. The CDR3 spells CASSLPPGQGVDTQYF. The CDR3 DNA reads as TGTGCCAGCAGCTTACCGCCCGGACAGGGGGTGGATACGCAGTATTTT.

This clone was seen only once. The chain employs TRBV7-9 and TRBJ2-5; TRBD2 matches 7 bases. With 4 bases clipped from V and 1 base from J, the junction kept 3 bases outside the gene matches. Germline CDR1 is SEHNR and CDR2 is FQNEAQ (reference sequence). This CDR3 is 14 amino acids long. CDR3 sequence reads: CASSSSGTQETQYF. The CDR3 nucleotides read TGTGCCAGCAGCTCCAGCGGGACCCAAGAGACCCAGTACTTC.

This clone was seen only once. The chain has TRBV19 and TRBJ2-3, with TRBD2 matching over 11 bases. CDR3 length: 16 residues. V was pared by 5 bases and J by 2 bases, with 6 bases of the junction left unmatched. CDR1 is LNHDA, CDR2 SQIVND, per germline (reference sequence). CDR3 DNA sequence: TGTGCCAGTAGTCTCGGACTAGCGGGCTCCACAGATACGCAGTATTTT. Protein product: CASSLGLAGSTDTQYF.

This chain joins TRBV30 and TRBJ1-2; D is perhaps TRBD1 (6 bases). This CDR3 has 14 amino acids. Deletions cut 2 bases from V and 5 bases from J, with 15 bases between. From germline, CDR1 is GTSNPN and CDR2 SVGIG (reference sequence). CDR3 DNA sequence: TGTGCCTGGAGTACACAGGGTCCTCTTTATGGCTACACCTTC. As protein: CAWSTQGPLYGYTF.

This chain links TRBV7-3 with TRBJ2-2, with a weak D call TRBD2 (5 bases). Per the germline V gene, CDR1 is SGHTA and CDR2 is FQGTGA. V lost 5 bases to trimming and J lost 7 bases, with 8 bases between them. The CDR3 length is 12 residues. In DNA form, the CDR3 reads TGTGCCAGCAGCCGGGAAAACGGGGAGCTGTTTTTT. This encodes CASSRENGELFF.

CDR3 coding DNA: TGCGCCAGCAGCCCCGGGACACCGTTGTATGGCTACACCTTC. This gives the protein CASSPGTPLYGYTF. The J gene is TRBJ1-2, the V gene TRBV4-1; maybe TRBD1 (6 bases). CDR1 is MGHRA, CDR2 YSYEKL, per germline. The CDR3 consists of 14 residues. The V end lost 4 bases, the J end lost 5 bases, and 14 bases lay between the germline ends.

This clone has a handful of counts. The V call is TRBV19, the J call TRBJ2-7; TRBD2 matches 10 bases. Germline V gene sequence: CDR1 LNHDA, CDR2 SQIVND (reference sequence). CDR3 length: 14 residues. The J segment lost 6 bases and the V segment lost 4 bases, leaving 6 bases of the junction unmatched. CDR3 in DNA: TGTGCCAGTAGTAGGACCGGGACTAGCGTCGAGCAGTACTTC. It is translated as CASSRTGTSVEQYF. The full variable domain, with the rest looked up from reference TRBV19 and TRBJ2-7, is DGGITQSPKYLFRKEGQNVTLSCEQNLNHDAMYWYRQDPGQGLRLIYYSQIVNDFQKGDIAEGYSVSREKKESFPLTVTSAQKNPTAFYLCASSRTGTSVEQYFGPGTRLTVT.

J is TRBJ1-5 and V is TRBV29-1, with D perhaps TRBD1 (5 bases). Germline V gives CDR1 SQVTM, CDR2 ANQGSEA. Trimming pared 4 bases from V and 1 base from J, leaving 8 bases between. The CDR3 length is 13 residues. Here the CDR3 reads CSVAQGSNQPQHF. CDR3 DNA sequence: TGCAGCGTTGCCCAGGGAAGCAATCAGCCCCAGCATTTT.